The 8 T cell receptor beta chains in this list originate from one sample, sequenced in a study. Using its own MiXCR run on the 5' RACE reads, TCRdb lists one record per CDR3 protein. The table shows more than 55,000 distinct CDR3 sequences, with about 26% occurring only once. Tregs were sorted as CD4+CD25+CD127-/low cells. Sequencing was carried out using tumor-infiltrating Tregs sorted from the breast tumor. These receptor sequences come from a female donor with breast cancer.

This clonotype was detected ten times or more. The chain is built from TRBV6-1 and TRBJ2-1, with a weak D call TRBD2 (6 bases). This CDR3 comprises 13 residues. The V gene's germline CDR1 is MNHNS and CDR2 SASEGT. Trimming took off 7 bases at V and 6 bases at J, with 13 bases between the two ends. The CDR3 DNA is TGTGCCAGCAATCGCGGGGCGGTCAATGAGCAGTTCTTC. Protein: CASNRGAVNEQFF.

The table lists this clonotype with many counts. The chain employs TRBV4-3 and TRBJ2-7; D gene unclear. The germline V and J ends were trimmed by 1 base and 2 bases, with 12 bases remaining between them. Germline-derived CDR1 and CDR2 are LGHNA and YSLEER. The CDR3 totals 15 residues. CDR3 sequence: CASSQGDSYTYEQYF. In DNA, the CDR3 is TGCGCCAGCAGCCAAGGTGACTCCTACACCTACGAGCAGTACTTC.

In this sample, this clonotype is medium-sized. This rearrangement joins TRBV30 to TRBJ2-2; no clear D. V lost 0 bases and J lost 0, with 5 bases in between. Germline V lookup: CDR1 GTSNPN, CDR2 SVGIG (reference sequence). The CDR3 runs to 14 residues. The CDR3 DNA reads TGTGCCTGGAGTGTAAGGCCGAACACCGGGGAGCTGTTTTTT. Translating it yields CAWSVRPNTGELFF. Together with reference TRBV30 and TRBJ2-2, the CDR3 gives the full variable domain: SQTIHQWPATLVQPVGSPLSLECTVEGTSNPNLYWYRQAAGRGLQLLFYSVGIGQISSEVPQNLSASRPQDRQFILSSKKLLLSDSGFYLCAWSVRPNTGELFFGEGSRLTVL.

The chain employs TRBV7-9 and TRBJ1-1; 8 nucleotides match TRBD1. The CDR3 is made up of 15 amino acids. Germline V lookup: CDR1 SEHNR, CDR2 FQNEAQ (reference sequence). V lost 4 bases and J lost 5; bases outside the gene matches: 9. Here the CDR3 reads CASSSNRGGGTEAFF. Written as DNA, the CDR3 is TGTGCCAGCAGCTCGAACAGGGGGGGCGGAACTGAAGCTTTCTTT.

This clonotype was seen at least ten times. V is TRBV25-1 and J is TRBJ1-2; no reliable D call. Germline V CDR1 and CDR2: MGHDK, SYGVNS. The CDR3 is made up of 9 amino acids. The CDR3 bases are TGTAATTTTAACTATGGCTACACCTTC. Protein sequence: CNFNYGYTF.

This clonotype was counted a few times. The chain is built from TRBV30 and TRBJ2-5; D may match TRBD1 or TRBD2 (5 bases each). V lost 0 bases to trimming and J lost 6 bases, with 11 bases between them. Per the germline V gene, CDR1 is GTSNPN and CDR2 is SVGIG (reference sequence). The CDR3 extends over 13 amino acids. CDR3 DNA sequence: TGTGCCTGGAGTGTCCAGGGAGTGCAGACCCAGTACTTC. Its protein product is CAWSVQGVQTQYF.

This clonotype was observed a handful of times. CDR3 DNA sequence: TGTGCCAGCAGCTTGGGACAGGGGTTTTCCAGTGAGCAGTTCTTC. It codes for CASSLGQGFSSEQFF. J is TRBJ2-1 and V is TRBV7-9; 10 bases line up with TRBD1. With V trimmed by 3 bases and J by 9 bases, 8 bases remained unmatched. The CDR3 is made up of 15 amino acids. Germline-derived CDR1 and CDR2 are SEHNR and FQNEAQ (reference sequence).

The V and J genes are TRBV12-3 or TRBV12-4 and TRBJ2-7, with D maybe TRBD1 (6 bases). The CDR3 loop spans 13 amino acids. V was pared by 6 bases and J by 3 bases, with 12 bases between. This CDR3 reads CASSLGDNYEQYF. The CDR3 DNA sequence: TGTGCCAGCAGCCTTGGGGACAACTACGAGCAGTACTTC.